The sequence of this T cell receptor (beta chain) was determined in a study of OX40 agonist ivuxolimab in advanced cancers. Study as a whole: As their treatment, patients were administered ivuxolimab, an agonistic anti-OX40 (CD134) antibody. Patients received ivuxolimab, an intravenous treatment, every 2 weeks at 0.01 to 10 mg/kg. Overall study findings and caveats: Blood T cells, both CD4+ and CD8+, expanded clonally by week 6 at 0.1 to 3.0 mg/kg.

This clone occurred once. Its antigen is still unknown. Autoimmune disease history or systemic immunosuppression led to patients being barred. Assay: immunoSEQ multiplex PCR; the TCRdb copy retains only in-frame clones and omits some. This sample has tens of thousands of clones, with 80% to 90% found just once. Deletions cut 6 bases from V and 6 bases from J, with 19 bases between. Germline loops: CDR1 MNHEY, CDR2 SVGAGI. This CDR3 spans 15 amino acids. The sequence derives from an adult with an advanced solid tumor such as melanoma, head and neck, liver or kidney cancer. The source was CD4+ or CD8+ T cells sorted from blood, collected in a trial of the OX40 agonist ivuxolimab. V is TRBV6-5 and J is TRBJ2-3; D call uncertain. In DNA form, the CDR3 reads TGTGCCAGCAGCCACATGACTTCCCCCCCTGATACGCAGTATTTT. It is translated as CASSHMTSPPDTQYF.